The 25 T cell receptor beta chains presented below share a single source sample, sequenced in a study of T cells in Graves' hyperthyroidism and ophthalmopathy. The investigators amplified TCR beta CDR3 regions from RNA transcripts. An initial round of RT-PCR targeting the TCR CDR3 relied on the HTBI primer set. In TCRdb, the multiplex PCR reads were re-called with MiXCR into one record per CDR3 protein. The table records approximately 300,000 distinct CDR3 sequences, roughly 19% of them present only once. The source material was blood. All receptors derive from a man in his fifties or sixties with Graves' ophthalmopathy.

As concerns this clonotype: At one of its ends the junction is not consistent with the germline gene, which may arise from a read error. The chain recombines TRBV24-1 with TRBJ2-2; D might be TRBD1 or TRBD2, each matching 7 bases. CDR1 and CDR2 (germline): KGHDR, SFDVKD. This CDR3 region has 15 residues. For the CDR3, the DNA is TGTACCACCAGGGGGGGACTTTTCAACACCGGGGAGCTGCTTTTT. Encoded protein: CTTRGGLFNTGELLF.

About this clonotype itself: This is likely a read error, given that the CDR3 carries no conserved phenylalanine or tryptophan at its end. The rearrangement joins TRBV5-1 to TRBJ2-5; 8 positions agree with TRBD2. Germline V gene data show CDR1 as SGHRS and CDR2 as YFSETQ. With 5 bases clipped from V and 1 base from J, the junction kept 7 bases outside the gene matches. The length of the CDR3 is 15 residues. The CDR3 DNA follows: TGCGCCAGCAGTGGGCAGCGGGGGTCCCAAGAGACCCAGTACCTC. Translation: CASSGQRGSQETQYL.

The chain couples TRBV7-6 to TRBJ2-7; 8 bases fit TRBD1. J was trimmed by 0 bases and V by 5 bases; bases with no gene match: 6. Germline V gene sequence: CDR1 SGHVS, CDR2 FNYEAQ. The CDR3 is 15 residues long. As DNA, the CDR3 is TGTGCCAGCAGCCCAGGGACAGGTAACTCCTACGAGCAGTACTTC. Residues: CASSPGTGNSYEQYF.

The table lists this clonotype with many counts. The genes are TRBV18 and TRBJ2-3; D is possibly TRBD1 (5 bases). V lost 2 bases, J lost 4 bases, and 7 bases lay in between. Germline V lookup: CDR1 KGHSH, CDR2 LQKENI. This CDR3 is built from 13 residues. CDR3 bases: TGTGCCAGCTCACCAAGCAGGGCAGATACGCAGTATTTT. Residues: CASSPSRADTQYF.

The table lists this clonotype with many counts. The CDR3 sequence is CASSLGGLAGGEQYF. CDR3 DNA sequence: TGTGCCAGCAGCTTAGGGGGACTAGCGGGAGGCGAGCAGTACTTC. The chain joins TRBV7-9 to TRBJ2-7; the match to TRBD2 covers 15 bases. The germline V gene encodes CDR1 SEHNR and CDR2 FQNEAQ (reference sequence). CDR3 length equals 15 residues. J was trimmed by 6 bases and V by 1 base; bases with no gene match: 1.

The table lists this clonotype with many counts. The rearrangement joins TRBV28 to TRBJ2-5; D not resolved. The V end was cut by 7 bases, the J end by 0 bases, with 6 bases between. Germline V gene sequence: CDR1 MDHEN, CDR2 SYDVKM. The length of the CDR3 is 12 residues. CDR3 nucleotides: TGTGCCAGCACCCCGGACCAAGAGACCCAGTACTTC. It codes for CASTPDQETQYF.

The chain is built from TRBV20-1 and TRBJ2-3, with D tentatively TRBD1 or TRBD2 (6 bases each). From germline, CDR1 is DFQATT and CDR2 SNEGSKA (reference sequence). CDR3 length equals 17 residues. The ends were cut back, 3 bases at V and 2 bases at J, with 21 bases in the middle. The CDR3: CSASSPGGGTYTDTQYF. In DNA, the CDR3 is TGCAGTGCTAGCTCCCCCGGGGGCGGGACCTACACAGATACGCAGTATTTT.

Ten or more counts support this clonotype. The rearrangement links TRBV2 to TRBJ2-5, with TRBD1 identical over 12 bases. This CDR3 comprises 16 residues. Per germline, CDR1 SNHLY and CDR2 FYNNEI. J gave up 4 bases and V 5 bases, and 8 bases lay outside the gene matches. The DNA of the CDR3 is TGTGCCAGCAGTACCGGGACAGGGGGCTTCGTAGAGACCCAGTACTTC. Translation gives CASSTGTGGFVETQYF.

The V call is TRBV28, the J call TRBJ1-5; D gene ambiguous. V was cut by 1 base and J by 2 bases, with 6 bases left in between. This CDR3 is 14 amino acids long. The V gene's germline CDR1 is MDHEN and CDR2 SYDVKM. CDR3 sequence (DNA): TGTGCCAGCAGTTTATTCTGGGGCAATCAGCCCCAGCATTTT. It specifies CASSLFWGNQPQHF.

This sequence joins TRBV5-1 and TRBJ2-7; D might be TRBD1 (5 bases). The CDR3 has 16 amino acids. Germline V CDR1 and CDR2: SGHRS, YFSETQ. The V end lost 3 bases, the J end lost 5 bases, and 21 bases lay between the germline ends. The CDR3 protein is CASSSLDPQGLDEQYF. The DNA of the CDR3 is TGCGCCAGCAGCTCACTCGACCCTCAGGGCCTCGACGAGCAGTACTTC.

J is TRBJ2-7 and V is TRBV9; 11 bases are shared with TRBD2. V shed 0 bases and J 3 bases; nucleotides not matched to a gene: 14. The CDR3 is 19 residues long. Per the germline V gene, CDR1 is SGDLS and CDR2 is YYNGEE. The CDR3 DNA sequence: TGTGCCAGCAGCGTAGGGGCTCAAGGGGGACTAGCGGAGGACTACGAGCAGTACTTC. It encodes CASSVGAQGGLAEDYEQYF.

The table lists this clonotype with many counts. The J gene is TRBJ2-1, the V gene TRBV28; D remains unclear. V dropped 7 bases and J dropped 0 bases, with 13 bases sitting between them. The V gene's germline CDR1 is MDHEN and CDR2 SYDVKM. The CDR3 extends over 15 amino acids. The CDR3 nucleotides are TGTGCCAGCACCCTTGGGAAGAGCTCCTACAATGAGCAGTTCTTC. It encodes CASTLGKSSYNEQFF.

This rearrangement joins TRBV19 to TRBJ2-2; a possible D gene is TRBD2 (5 bases). The CDR3 totals 14 residues. CDR1 is LNHDA, CDR2 SQIVND, per germline (reference sequence). Trimming shortened V by 9 bases and J by 3 bases, and 14 bases separated the two germline ends. The CDR3 coding sequence is TGTGCCAGCCGTCGGACTCAAGACACCGGGGAGCTGTTTTTT. The encoded protein is CASRRTQDTGELFF. Variable domain in full (rest from reference TRBV19 and TRBJ2-2): DGGITQSPKYLFRKEGQNVTLSCEQNLNHDAMYWYRQDPGQGLRLIYYSQIVNDFQKGDIAEGYSVSREKKESFPLTVTSAQKNPTAFYLCASRRTQDTGELFFGEGSRLTVL.

There are a few counts of this clonotype. The genes are TRBV28 and TRBJ1-4, with D perhaps TRBD1 (6 bases). This CDR3 is 15 amino acids long. The V end lost 2 bases, the J end lost 8 bases, and 15 bases lay between the germline ends. The germline V gene encodes CDR1 MDHEN and CDR2 SYDVKM. The CDR3 loop reads CASSLITGRGEKLFF. DNA for the CDR3: TGTGCCAGCAGTTTAATCACAGGGAGGGGAGAAAAACTGTTTTTT.

The gene calls are TRBV7-9 and TRBJ2-2, with 9 bases matching TRBD1. From germline, CDR1 is SEHNR and CDR2 FQNEAQ (reference sequence). The length of the CDR3 is 14 residues. V lost 7 bases, J lost 6 bases, and 6 bases stayed unmatched. CDR3 in DNA: TGTGCCAGCAAGGACAGGGGCCGCGCCGGGGAGCTGTTTTTT. Translation: CASKDRGRAGELFF.

The J gene is TRBJ1-5, the V gene TRBV29-1; the D gene is possibly TRBD1 (6 bases). Trimming cost V 5 bases and J 4 bases, with 15 bases left between them. This CDR3 is built from 14 residues. Germline V gives CDR1 SQVTM, CDR2 ANQGSEA. CDR3 residues: CSVSTGTINQPQHF. CDR3 sequence (DNA): TGCAGCGTTTCTACCGGGACAATAAATCAGCCCCAGCATTTT.

This clonotype was found many times. The chain carries TRBV20-1 and TRBJ2-7; tentative D call: TRBD2 (6 bases). V dropped 0 bases and J dropped 4 bases, with 13 bases sitting between them. CDR3 length: 14 amino acids. From germline, CDR1 is DFQATT and CDR2 SNEGSKA (reference sequence). In nucleotides, the CDR3 is TGCAGTGCTAGAGATTCGACGGGAGTTTACGAGCAGTACTTC. Translating gives CSARDSTGVYEQYF.

Many counts were recorded for this clonotype. CDR3 nucleotides: TGTGCCACAAAATGGCGGGAGTTGGGCAATGAGCAGTTCTTC. Translating it yields CATKWRELGNEQFF. The V call is TRBV2, the J call TRBJ2-1, with 7 bases aligning to TRBD2. CDR1 is SNHLY and CDR2 is FYNNEI in the germline V gene. J lost 6 bases, V lost 10 bases, and 12 bases had no gene match. The CDR3 totals 14 residues.

Only a few counts were recorded for this clonotype. The chain joins TRBV20-1 to TRBJ1-6, with D unclear. The CDR3 contains 12 residues. V was pared by 5 bases and J by 6 bases, with 8 bases between. In germline, CDR1 is DFQATT, CDR2 SNEGSKA (reference sequence). CDR3 protein: CSAGGPNSPLHF. CDR3 coding DNA: TGCAGTGCTGGTGGACCTAATTCACCCCTCCACTTT.

This clonotype was seen many times. The CDR3 reads CASSLTGDTEAFF. CDR3 bases: TGTGCCAGCAGTTTAACAGGGGACACTGAAGCTTTCTTT. The rearrangement joins TRBV12-3 or TRBV12-4 to TRBJ1-1; 7 bases line up with TRBD1. The CDR3 runs 13 residues. V lost 2 bases, J lost 3 bases, and 0 bases stayed unmatched.

This clonotype was detected a few times. This sequence joins TRBV14 and TRBJ1-4; 7 bases map to TRBD1. Germline loops: CDR1 SGHDN, CDR2 FVKESK. Trimming at V came to 1 base and at J to 7 bases, leaving 9 bases not matched to a gene. The CDR3 extends over 16 amino acids. The CDR3 region has the DNA TGTGCCAGCAGCCAAGCGGGGACAGCACTGGTTGAAAAACTGTTTTTT. Its protein product is CASSQAGTALVEKLFF.

This clonotype was counted a few times. This sequence joins TRBV12-3 or TRBV12-4 and TRBJ2-7; D is perhaps TRBD2 (6 bases). There are 14 residues in the CDR3. The ends were cut back, 7 bases at V and 7 bases at J, with 20 bases in the middle. The CDR3 loop reads CASKATGERGEQYF. In DNA form, the CDR3 reads TGTGCCAGCAAGGCCACCGGGGAACGGGGGGAGCAGTACTTC.

Ten or more counts support this clonotype. The chain carries TRBV15 and TRBJ1-1; TRBD1 matches 7 bases. The trim removed 0 bases at V and 5 bases at J, leaving 6 bases unmatched. The germline V gene encodes CDR1 LNHNV and CDR2 YYDKDF (reference sequence). CDR3 size: 15 residues. The CDR3 here is CATSRDLDRATEAFF. The CDR3 DNA follows: TGTGCCACCAGCAGAGATTTAGACAGGGCGACTGAAGCTTTCTTT. Supplemented by reference TRBV15 and TRBJ1-1, the full variable domain reads DAMVIQNPRYQVTQFGKPVTLSCSQTLNHNVMYWYQQKSSQAPKLLFHYYDKDFNNEADTPDNFQSRRPNTSFCFLDIRSPGLGDTAMYLCATSRDLDRATEAFFGQGTRLTVV.

This clonotype was seen a few times. The chain carries TRBV29-1 and TRBJ2-7; 11 bases map to TRBD1. The CDR3 extends over 13 amino acids. Germline lookup yields CDR1 SQVTM and CDR2 ANQGSEA. V dropped 7 bases and J dropped 4; count of bases not matched to a gene: 6. The CDR3 DNA follows: TGCAGCGGCGGGGACAGGGGGGGTTACGAGCAGTACTTC. Translation: CSGGDRGGYEQYF.

This clonotype was seen repeatedly, ten times or more. This sequence joins TRBV28 and TRBJ2-4, with D tentatively TRBD1 or TRBD2 (5 bases each). V lost 4 bases, J lost 0 bases, and 13 bases lay in between. The CDR3 runs 16 residues. In germline, CDR1 is MDHEN, CDR2 SYDVKM. The CDR3 here is CASSSSGTVAKNIQYF. For the CDR3, the DNA is TGTGCCAGCAGTTCTTCCGGGACGGTAGCCAAAAACATTCAGTACTTC.